This T cell receptor beta chain is from a study of T cells in Graves' hyperthyroidism and ophthalmopathy. The CDR3 regions of TCR beta were amplified from RNA transcripts. RT-PCR in the first round (using the HTBI primer set) targeted the TCR CDR3. TCRdb re-called the multiplex PCR reads through MiXCR, storing one row per CDR3 protein. The repertoire has approximately 410,000 distinct CDR3 sequences, 14% to 15% of them found once; the top ten carry about 13%. Study-level results: From stable hyperthyroidism, ophthalmopathy was set apart by a 13 V-J model. Blood also contained most expanded thyroid clonotypes above 0.001. Before onset, ophthalmopathy was predicted by the model a median roughly six months earlier.

Those patients with uncontrolled infection, other autoimmune disease, pregnancy or lactation were excluded. Germline CDR1 and CDR2: ENHRY and SYGVKD. This CDR3 is built from 14 residues. V shed 6 bases and J 2 bases; nucleotides not matched to a gene: 2. In its sample, this clonotype was seen many times. Its antigen is still unknown. The sequence was collected from a man aged 18 to 30 with Graves' ophthalmopathy. The chain joins TRBV10-3 to TRBJ1-5, with 9 bases that match TRBD1. Sequencing was done on a sample of blood. The CDR3 sequence: CAISRDRGNQPQHF. CDR3 coding DNA: TGTGCCATCAGCCGGGACAGGGGCAATCAGCCCCAGCATTTT.